The 19 T cell receptor beta chains reported below all come from one sample, sequenced in a study of cytomegalovirus exposure and HLA in healthy donors. 13 Jbeta primers and 60 Vbeta primers were used for the PCR. Profiled with immunoSEQ multiplex PCR; TCRdb holds only in-frame clones, not every one. Here the sample table reports 130,000 or so clones. Sequenced: PBMCs. These receptors all come from a woman between 18 and 29 years old in good health and CMV-seronegative.

The CDR3 nucleotides are TGTGCCAGCCTCAACGGCGGGGTTAATGAAAAACTGTTTTTT. Translated, it gives CASLNGGVNEKLFF. This chain connects TRBV19 to TRBJ1-4; D uncertain. This CDR3 is built from 14 residues. Trimming removed 9 bases at V and 4 bases at J, with 15 bases between. The germline CDR1 and CDR2 sequences are LNHDA and SQIVND (reference sequence).

The chain employs TRBV9 and TRBJ2-5; TRBD2 is a possible D gene (5 bases). Per germline, CDR1 SGDLS and CDR2 YYNGEE. V gave up 3 bases and J gave up 5 bases, with 11 bases separating them. The CDR3 is made up of 13 amino acids. The CDR3 nucleotides read TGTGCCAGCAGCGGGGCGGGCGGGGAGACCCAGTACTTC. It codes for CASSGAGGETQYF.

The chain couples TRBV29-1 to TRBJ2-5, with a weak D call TRBD1 (5 bases). Germline values: CDR1 SQVTM, CDR2 ANQGSEA. The CDR3 sequence is 14 residues long. V dropped 6 bases and J dropped 5 bases, with 19 bases sitting between them. CDR3: CSVRDQGAWETQYF. The CDR3 DNA reads TGCAGCGTCAGAGACCAAGGGGCGTGGGAGACCCAGTACTTC.

The chain employs TRBV4-1 and TRBJ1-1; 7 nucleotides align to TRBD1. Germline CDR1 and CDR2: MGHRA and YSYEKL. The CDR3 extends over 17 amino acids. The trim removed 0 bases at V and 0 bases at J, leaving 7 bases unmatched. CDR3 DNA: TGCGCCAGCAGCCAAGACAAGGAGACAGGGATGAACACTGAAGCTTTCTTT. This encodes CASSQDKETGMNTEAFF.

As DNA, the CDR3 is TGTGCCAGCAGCCATCTCAGGGGGCAGAGGGACACTGAAGCTTTCTTT. This sequence encodes CASSHLRGQRDTEAFF. The chain couples TRBV11-3 to TRBJ1-1; TRBD1 agrees at 8 bases. Trimming removed 5 bases from V and 3 bases from J; junction bases left unmatched: 11. The CDR3 spans 16 residues. Germline assignment: CDR1 SGHNT and CDR2 YENEEA.

CDR3 DNA sequence: TGTGCCAGCAGTTACTCAGGGGATTTCAATGAGCAGTTCTTC. Amino acids: CASSYSGDFNEQFF. The gene calls are TRBV6-6 and TRBJ2-1, with D tentatively TRBD1 (5 bases). Germline CDR1 reads MNHNY; CDR2 reads SVGAGI (reference sequence). The V end lost 0 bases, the J end lost 6 bases, and 9 bases lay between the germline ends. This CDR3 spans 14 amino acids.

The chain couples TRBV15 to TRBJ1-4, with 7 bases lining up with TRBD1. Germline CDR1 is LNHNV and CDR2 is YYDKDF (reference sequence). This CDR3 is 13 amino acids long. V dropped 8 bases and J dropped 4; count of bases not matched to a gene: 4. The CDR3 DNA is TGTGCCACCCGGGGACAGCTTAATGAAAAACTGTTTTTT. This codes for CATRGQLNEKLFF.

The chain uses TRBV9 and TRBJ2-5; TRBD1 might be the D (5 bases). The germline V gene has CDR1 SGDLS and CDR2 YYNGEE. The CDR3 consists of 15 residues. Trimming took 0 bases from V and 7 from J, leaving 16 bases between them. This chain's CDR3 is CASSVGSVLRGTQYF. The CDR3 coding sequence is TGTGCCAGCAGCGTAGGATCAGTCCTAAGGGGGACCCAGTACTTC.

The V and J genes are TRBV5-6 and TRBJ2-4; D unresolved. Trimming cost V 5 bases and J 6 bases, with 9 bases left between them. The V gene's germline CDR1 is SGHDT and CDR2 YYEEEE. The CDR3 is 12 amino acids. The CDR3 reads CASRLGGNIQYF. DNA of the CDR3: TGTGCCAGCAGACTTGGCGGAAACATTCAGTACTTC.

The rearrangement links TRBV9 to TRBJ2-5; D gene uncertain. This CDR3 contains 16 residues. Germline CDR1 SGDLS, CDR2 YYNGEE. V lost 0 bases, J lost 4 bases, and 16 bases lay in between. CDR3 amino acids: CASSVGGSKSLETQYF. Written as DNA, the CDR3 is TGTGCCAGCAGCGTAGGAGGCTCAAAGTCCTTAGAGACCCAGTACTTC.

CDR3 nucleotide sequence: TGTGCCAGCAGTTCTAGCGGGAGCGGTACAGATACGCAGTATTTT. It is translated as CASSSSGSGTDTQYF. The rearrangement joins TRBV28 to TRBJ2-3; 10 bases are a match to TRBD2. Germline CDR1 and CDR2: MDHEN and SYDVKM. Losses at the gene ends were 4 bases for V and 3 bases for J; bases not matched to a gene: 4. CDR3 length equals 15 residues.

V and J are TRBV6-5 and TRBJ2-3, with 10 positions matching TRBD1. The trim removed 7 bases at V and 4 bases at J, leaving 8 bases unmatched. The CDR3 sequence is 15 residues long. Per germline, CDR1 MNHEY and CDR2 SVGAGI. CDR3 sequence reads: CASKPGQGRSDTQYF. As DNA, the CDR3 is TGTGCCAGCAAACCGGGACAGGGGCGATCAGATACGCAGTATTTT.

The chain is built from TRBV6-1 and TRBJ1-5; TRBD1 matches at 8 bases. Germline V gene sequence: CDR1 MNHNS, CDR2 SASEGT. Unmatched junction bases numbered 7, after V lost 7 bases and J lost 2 bases. CDR3 length: 15 amino acids. CDR3 coding DNA: TGTGCCAGCACCATGACAGGGGCCCGCAATCAGCCCCAGCATTTT. Translating gives CASTMTGARNQPQHF.

The chain is built from TRBV14 and TRBJ1-5; D is unresolved. This CDR3 contains 17 residues. Germline V gene data show CDR1 as SGHDN and CDR2 as FVKESK. V gave up 0 bases and J gave up 1 base, with 13 bases separating them. CDR3 DNA: TGTGCCAGCAGCCAAGAAGGTATAAGGAGAAGCAATCAGCCCCAGCATTTT. Translation gives CASSQEGIRRSNQPQHF.

The V gene is TRBV5-4, the J gene TRBJ2-3; D ambiguous. There are 15 residues in the CDR3. In germline, CDR1 is SGHNT, CDR2 YYREEE (reference sequence). The V end lost 4 bases, the J end lost 1 base, and 13 bases lay between the germline ends. This CDR3 is CASSLTSTRTDTQYF. In DNA form, the CDR3 reads TGTGCCAGCAGCCTGACATCTACCCGCACAGATACGCAGTATTTT.

The chain joins TRBV30 to TRBJ2-1; weak D call: TRBD2 (6 bases). Germline V lookup: CDR1 GTSNPN, CDR2 SVGIG (reference sequence). The V end lost 4 bases, the J end lost 2 bases, and 15 bases lay between the germline ends. The CDR3 is 15 residues long. This CDR3 is CAWTRLAFAYNEQFF. The CDR3 DNA follows: TGTGCCTGGACGAGGCTAGCGTTCGCCTACAATGAGCAGTTCTTC.

The V gene is TRBV7-6, the J gene TRBJ2-1, with D maybe TRBD2 (6 bases). Germline CDR1 SGHVS, CDR2 FNYEAQ. Trimming left V 1 base short and J 9 bases short, with 10 bases between. CDR3 length: 13 amino acids. CDR3 in DNA: TGTGCCAGCAGCTTAGAACTAGCCGCTGAGCAGTTCTTC. Its protein is CASSLELAAEQFF.

The chain couples TRBV5-1 to TRBJ2-5, with 11 bases lining up with TRBD2. CDR1 is SGHRS, CDR2 YFSETQ, per germline. The CDR3 has 20 amino acids. V shed 5 bases, J shed 1 base, and the junction held 19 bases outside the gene matches. DNA for the CDR3: TGCGCCAGCAGAAAACACGGACTAGCGGGCCCAGCCCAAATCCAAGAGACCCAGTACTTC. This translates into CASRKHGLAGPAQIQETQYF.

The V call is TRBV19, the J call TRBJ1-1; D is possibly TRBD1 (5 bases). V was cut by 3 bases and J by 3 bases, with 11 bases left in between. The length of the CDR3 is 14 residues. Germline loops: CDR1 LNHDA, CDR2 SQIVND (reference sequence). CDR3 sequence: CASSIGGTHTEAFF. The CDR3 nucleotides read TGTGCCAGTAGTATCGGGGGGACTCACACTGAAGCTTTCTTT.